These T cell receptor beta chains were read from a single sample in a study of cytomegalovirus exposure and HLA in healthy donors. Here immunoSEQ multiplex PCR was the method, and the copy in TCRdb shows in-frame clones only, minus some. The sample yields more than 150,000 clones, approximately 88% seen once. The specimen was PBMCs. These receptors were collected from a boy between 2 and 10 years old in good health and CMV-seronegative. Each CDR3 is given with its conserved first and last residue. A D gene is named only where the DNA matches it firmly. For some rows the clone size is stated as once, few or many, or as a class when expanded; others skip it.

once,.,14,TRBV5-1,TRBJ1-1,CASSLLREDTEAFF,TGCGCCAGCAGCTTACTGCGGGAGGACACTGAAGCTTTCTTT
.,TRBD1,14,TRBV9,TRBJ1-4,CASSKGARNEKLFF,TGTGCCAGCAGTAAGGGGGCGCGGAATGAAAAACTGTTTTTT
.,.,14,TRBV18,TRBJ2-5,CVSSPSSRLETQYF,TGTGTCAGCTCACCTAGCAGCCGGTTGGAGACCCAGTACTTC
.,.,14,TRBV27,TRBJ2-5,CASMRGGLGETQYF,TGTGCCAGCATGAGGGGGGGCCTTGGAGAGACCCAGTACTTC
.,.,13,TRBV7-9,TRBJ1-2,CASSLQGNYGYTF,TGTGCCAGCAGCTTGCAGGGTAACTATGGCTACACCTTC
.,TRBD2,14,TRBV7-9,TRBJ2-5,CASRASGNQGTQYF,TGTGCCAGCAGGGCGAGCGGGAACCAAGGGACCCAGTACTTC
.,TRBD1,14,TRBV5-1,TRBJ2-2,CASKGAPNTGELFF,TGCGCCAGCAAGGGGGCGCCAAACACCGGGGAGCTGTTTTTT
.,.,12,TRBV4-2,TRBJ2-4,CASSQDGNIQYF,TGTGCCAGCAGCCAAGACGGAAACATTCAGTACTTC
.,TRBD2,13,TRBV4-1,TRBJ2-3,CASSHASGDTQYF,TGCGCCAGCAGCCACGCTAGCGGGGATACGCAGTATTTT
.,TRBD2,16,TRBV5-4,TRBJ2-7,CASSLPGLAGMYEQYF,TGTGCCAGCAGCTTGCCGGGACTAGCGGGAATGTACGAGCAGTACTTC
.,.,14,TRBV5-1,TRBJ1-1,CASSFTGVNTEAFF,TGCGCCAGCAGCTTCACCGGGGTGAACACTGAAGCTTTCTTT
.,.,16,TRBV11-2,TRBJ1-2,CASSPLREGSNYGYTF,TGTGCCAGCAGCCCGCTGAGGGAGGGGTCGAACTATGGCTACACCTTC
.,.,14,TRBV29-1,TRBJ1-2,CSVEGGGVNYGYTF,TGCAGCGTTGAAGGGGGGGGCGTAAACTATGGCTACACCTTC
.,TRBD2,16,TRBV10-3,TRBJ2-3,CAITRGAGASTDTQYF,TGTGCCATCACCCGCGGGGCGGGAGCTAGCACAGATACGCAGTATTTT
.,.,15,TRBV2,TRBJ1-5,CASSVGHGSNQPQHF,TGTGCCAGCAGTGTAGGACACGGCAGCAATCAGCCCCAGCATTTT
.,.,14,TRBV6-5,TRBJ2-3,CASSRQISTDTQYF,TGTGCCAGCAGCCGACAGATCTCCACAGATACGCAGTATTTT
once,TRBD1,14,TRBV18,TRBJ1-3,CASSLGTGKNTIYF,TGTGCCAGCTCACTCGGGACAGGGAAAAACACCATATATTTT
.,TRBD1,18,TRBV5-6,TRBJ1-3,CASSLAPLQGSSGNTIYF,TGTGCCAGCAGCTTGGCTCCATTACAGGGGAGCTCTGGAAACACCATATATTTT
.,.,13,TRBV6-5,TRBJ2-7,CASRDGGSGEQYF,TGTGCCAGCAGAGATGGGGGGAGTGGTGAGCAGTACTTC
.,.,15,TRBV19,TRBJ1-5,CASSRTRIYNQPQHF,TGTGCCAGTAGTAGGACAAGAATTTACAATCAGCCCCAGCATTTT
few,TRBD1,15,TRBV5-1,TRBJ2-3,CASSSGTAGTDTQYF,TGCGCCAGCAGCTCCGGGACAGCTGGCACAGATACGCAGTATTTT
.,.,16,TRBV29-1,TRBJ2-1,CSVEDHRVSRSNEQFF,TGCAGCGTTGAAGATCATCGGGTTAGCCGTTCCAATGAGCAGTTCTTC
.,.,13,TRBV6-1,TRBJ2-7,CASSEMRDDEQYF,TGTGCCAGCAGTGAGATGCGGGATGACGAGCAGTACTTC
.,TRBD2,20,TRBV5-4,TRBJ2-4,CAALLLAGTLHLIAKNIQYF,TGTGCCGCCCTTCTCCTAGCGGGAACCCTACACCTCATAGCCAAAAACATTCAGTACTTC
.,TRBD1,13,TRBV13,TRBJ2-7,CASGQGVSYEQYF,TGTGCCAGCGGACAGGGGGTTTCCTACGAGCAGTACTTC
.,.,13,TRBV5-4,TRBJ2-5,CATRAGEGETQYF,TGTGCTACCCGGGCAGGAGAGGGAGAGACCCAGTACTTC
.,TRBD1,14,TRBV5-4,TRBJ2-7,CASSPLEGANEQYF,TGTGCCAGCAGCCCACTAGAGGGGGCGAACGAGCAGTACTTC
.,.,16,TRBV2,TRBJ2-5,CASRDRDRRSRETQYF,TGTGCCAGCAGGGACCGAGACAGGAGAAGTAGGGAGACCCAGTACTTC
few,TRBD2,14,TRBV2,TRBJ2-3,CASSSGRGTDTQYF,TGTGCCAGCAGTAGCGGGAGAGGAACAGATACGCAGTATTTT
.,TRBD2,13,TRBV19,TRBJ2-3,CASGTSGRDTQYF,TGTGCCAGCGGGACTAGCGGGAGAGATACGCAGTATTTT
.,TRBD1,14,TRBV4-1,TRBJ2-7,CASSPRQGLYEQYF,TGCGCCAGCAGCCCGAGACAGGGCCTCTACGAGCAGTACTTC
.,.,16,TRBV7-2,TRBJ2-1,CASSRSGLPYYHEQFF,TGTGCCAGCAGCCGGTCAGGACTTCCGTATTACCATGAGCAGTTCTTC
.,.,20,TRBV5-1,TRBJ1-1,CASSRKQDQGFPGRNTEAFF,TGCGCCAGCAGCCGTAAACAGGATCAGGGCTTCCCAGGGCGTAACACTGAAGCTTTCTTT
.,TRBD2,14,TRBV5-1,TRBJ2-1,CASSLVLAGSEQFF,TGCGCCAGCAGCTTGGTGCTAGCGGGATCTGAGCAGTTCTTC
once,TRBD1,16,TRBV7-6,TRBJ1-2,CASSFGTGGRGYGYTF,TGTGCCAGCAGCTTTGGGACAGGGGGCAGAGGCTATGGCTACACCTTC
.,TRBD2,15,TRBV5-1,TRBJ2-5,CASSLGPSGQETQYF,TGCGCCAGCAGCTTGGGGCCTAGCGGACAAGAGACCCAGTACTTC
.,TRBD2,17,TRBV7-9,TRBJ2-7,CASSSRPGLGEGYEQYF,TGTGCCAGCAGCTCCCGACCGGGACTAGGAGAGGGCTACGAGCAGTACTTC
.,.,14,TRBV7-3,TRBJ2-7,CASSARTEKDEQYF,TGTGCCAGCAGCGCTAGGACTGAGAAGGACGAGCAGTACTTC
.,.,13,TRBV2,TRBJ1-2,CASNLWGNYGYTF,TGTGCCAGCAATTTGTGGGGCAACTATGGCTACACCTTC
.,TRBD1,14,TRBV25-1,TRBJ2-7,CASSRHGTGGEQYF,TGTGCCAGCAGTAGACACGGGACAGGAGGCGAGCAGTACTTC
.,TRBD1,16,TRBV27,TRBJ1-2,CASSLEGTGGHYGYTF,TGTGCCAGCAGTTTAGAGGGGACAGGGGGCCACTATGGCTACACCTTC
.,.,15,TRBV11-2,TRBJ2-7,CASSLASALTYEQYF,TGTGCCAGCAGCTTAGCTAGCGCCTTAACCTACGAGCAGTACTTC
.,TRBD1,15,TRBV18,TRBJ1-1,CASSPLTGLNTEAFF,TGTGCCAGCTCACCACTGACAGGGTTAAACACTGAAGCTTTCTTT
.,.,13,TRBV7-9,TRBJ2-1,CASSLALANEQFF,TGTGCCAGCAGCTTAGCGCTGGCCAATGAGCAGTTCTTC
.,TRBD2,14,TRBV29-1,TRBJ2-3,CSAESGLATDTQYF,TGCAGCGCAGAATCGGGACTAGCGACAGATACGCAGTATTTT
.,.,12,TRBV9,TRBJ1-2,CASSVGGHGYTF,TGTGCCAGCAGCGTAGGGGGGCATGGCTACACCTTC
.,TRBD2,14,TRBV4-2,TRBJ2-1,CASSPSGRDHPQFF,TGTGCCAGCAGCCCGAGCGGGAGGGACCACCCGCAGTTCTTC
.,.,12,TRBV19,TRBJ2-5,CASSITGETQYF,TGTGCCAGTAGTATAACCGGGGAGACCCAGTACTTC
.,TRBD1,13,TRBV4-1,TRBJ1-1,CASSQTGITEAFF,TGCGCCAGCAGCCAGACAGGGATTACTGAAGCTTTCTTT
.,TRBD1,17,TRBV10-3,TRBJ1-4,CAISESGTAATNEKLFF,TGTGCCATCAGTGAGTCCGGGACAGCTGCAACTAATGAAAAACTGTTTTTT